These 10 T cell receptor beta chains were sequenced from one sample in a study of Ad26.COV2.S vaccination and SARS-CoV-2 variants (dated by TCRdb to about 2021). What the treatment or condition label conveys for this sample: about 20 received Ad26.COV2.S at low or high dose, single or two shots; 5 received placebo; per-sample allocation not given. Repertoires of vaccine and placebo recipients were sequenced from samples taken on day 63 after the first injection. Libraries were built with the immunoSEQ multiplex PCR assay. The table comes from immuneACCESS by way of TCRdb, which keeps in-frame sequences with V and J called. Part of the clones is missing from these tables; in studies checked, under half for an unresolved V gene and the rest for unknown reasons. In this sample the table shows about 420,000 clones, 85% to 90% of which occur a single time. Clones ranked in the top ten supply about 3.6% of the sample.

This specimen was peripheral blood, taken in a trial of Ad26.COV2.S vaccine versus placebo. The receptor set was obtained from a person between 18 and 65 years old who received the Ad26.COV2.S COVID-19 vaccine or a placebo.

This chain links TRBV11-2 with TRBJ2-4; D not certain. CDR1 and CDR2 (germline): SGHAT, FQNNGV. CDR3 length: 14 residues. V lost 5 bases and J 7 bases, leaving 15 bases between the germline ends. The CDR3 bases are TGTGCCAGCAGCCCCTCGGCGAGACGGAACATTCAGTACTTC. As protein: CASSPSARRNIQYF.

The chain combines TRBV28 with TRBJ1-5, with TRBD1 matching 7 bases. The CDR3 loop spans 16 amino acids. Germline values: CDR1 MDHEN, CDR2 SYDVKM. Trimming removed 4 bases from V and 4 bases from J; junction bases left unmatched: 10. The CDR3 spells CASSSPDRAKNQPQHF. The CDR3 DNA sequence: TGTGCCAGCAGTTCGCCCGACAGGGCTAAAAATCAGCCCCAGCATTTT.

The J gene is TRBJ2-3, the V gene TRBV27, with 7 bases that match TRBD2. Germline V CDR1 and CDR2: MNHEY, SMNVEV (reference sequence). V was clipped by 6 bases and J by 2 bases; unmatched bases: 11. The CDR3 has 16 residues. CDR3 loop: CASSGAGSGFTDTQYF. Written as DNA, the CDR3 is TGTGCCAGCAGCGGAGCGGGGTCGGGTTTCACAGATACGCAGTATTTT.

The V gene is TRBV27, the J gene TRBJ2-2, with TRBD1 matching 8 bases. The germline V gene encodes CDR1 MNHEY and CDR2 SMNVEV (reference sequence). This CDR3 spans 14 amino acids. V lost 4 bases, J lost 7 bases, and 5 bases stayed unmatched. The DNA for the CDR3 is TGTGCCAGCAGTTCGACAGGGGTGGACGGGGAGCTGTTTTTT. Translation: CASSSTGVDGELFF.

The genes are TRBV18 and TRBJ1-2; D unresolved. Trimming shortened V by 2 bases and J by 7 bases, and 14 bases separated the two germline ends. Germline CDR1 and CDR2: KGHSH and LQKENI. The CDR3 covers 14 residues. CDR3 residues: CASSPISGRGGYTF. DNA for the CDR3: TGTGCCAGCTCACCAATTTCTGGGCGTGGTGGCTACACCTTC.

The chain has TRBV5-1 and TRBJ1-2; D may be TRBD1 (5 bases). There are 13 residues in the CDR3. Trimming took 0 bases from V and 7 from J, leaving 10 bases between them. Germline loops: CDR1 SGHRS, CDR2 YFSETQ. The DNA of the CDR3 is TGCGCCAGCAGCTTGGGGGGACGGTTTGGCTACACCTTC. Translated: CASSLGGRFGYTF.

The chain recombines TRBV5-4 with TRBJ1-1; D may be TRBD1 (6 bases). Trimming removed 7 bases from V and 4 bases from J, with 17 bases in between. This CDR3 has 14 residues. Looked up from germline, CDR1 is SGHNT and CDR2 is YYREEE (reference sequence). CDR3 DNA: TGTGCCAGCGGGGGCCGGACGGAGGTCACTGAAGCTTTCTTT. This encodes CASGGRTEVTEAFF.

The rearrangement uses TRBV6-1 and TRBJ2-2; 10 bases match TRBD2. The CDR3 totals 15 residues. V was pared by 2 bases and J by 6 bases, with 3 bases of the junction left unmatched. Germline V gives CDR1 MNHNS, CDR2 SASEGT. The CDR3 DNA follows: TGTGCCAGCAGTGAATCTAGCGGGGGCCCCGGGGAGCTGTTTTTT. This translates into CASSESSGGPGELFF.

The chain employs TRBV3-1 (or the pseudogene TRBV3-2) and TRBJ1-1; tentative D call: TRBD1 (6 bases). The germline gives CDR1 LGHDT, CDR2 YNNKEL (reference sequence). Trimming shortened V by 4 bases and J by 1 base, and 22 bases separated the two germline ends. CDR3 length: 18 residues. CDR3 in amino acids: CASSLEGLGGHGNTEAFF. The CDR3, as DNA: TGTGCCAGCAGCCTTGAGGGTCTCGGGGGGCATGGGAACACTGAAGCTTTCTTT.

This clone was recorded only once. The chain is built from TRBV3-1 (or the pseudogene TRBV3-2) and TRBJ2-6; D is uncertain. The CDR3 is 15 residues long. The germline V gene has CDR1 LGHDT and CDR2 YNNKEL (reference sequence). Trimming stripped 7 bases from V and 0 bases from J, with 10 bases between. Written as DNA, the CDR3 is TGTGCCAGCAAGGTGAAGAGCTCTGGGGCCAACGTCCTGACTTTC. Translating gives CASKVKSSGANVLTF.